This T cell receptor (beta chain) was profiled in a study of cytotoxic CD8 clonotypes in ibrutinib-treated CLL. Study context: Partial response occurred in roughly 24 patients and complete response in 2; at median around 66 months, about 14 remained remitted and about 12 progressed.

The assay was immunoSEQ multiplex PCR, and TCRdb's table has in-frame clones only and misses some. Found here are approximately 210,000 clones, over 60% of them singletons; the top ten hold around an eighth. Study outcomes and limitations: Baseline clonality exceeded age-matched healthy donors and tracked circulating CD8+ T-cell counts. Public clonotypes proved infrequent, and on treatment they shrank or remained steady.

The CDR3 contains 16 residues. CDR1 MNHNS and CDR2 SASEGT come from the germline V gene. V lost 1 base and J 0 bases, leaving 10 bases between the germline ends. Turning to this clone: Antigen: not known.

The sequence was collected from a human donor with chronic lymphocytic leukemia. The sequencing used PBMCs, collected after 24 months of ibrutinib treatment. The V call is TRBV6-1, the J call TRBJ1-5; no clear D. The CDR3 spells CASSEVVVNSNQPQHF. The CDR3 bases are TGTGCCAGCAGTGAAGTCGTGGTAAATAGCAATCAGCCCCAGCATTTT.